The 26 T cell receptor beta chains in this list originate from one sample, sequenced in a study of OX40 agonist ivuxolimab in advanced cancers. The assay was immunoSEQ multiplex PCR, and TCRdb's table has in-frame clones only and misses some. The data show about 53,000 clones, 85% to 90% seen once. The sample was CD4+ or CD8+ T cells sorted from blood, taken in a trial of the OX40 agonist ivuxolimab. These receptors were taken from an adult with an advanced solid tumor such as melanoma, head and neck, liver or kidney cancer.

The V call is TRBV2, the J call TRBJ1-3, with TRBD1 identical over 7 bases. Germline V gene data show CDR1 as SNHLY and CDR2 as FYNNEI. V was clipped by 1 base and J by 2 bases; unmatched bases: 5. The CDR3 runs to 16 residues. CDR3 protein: CASSEVPGGTGNTIYF. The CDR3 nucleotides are TGTGCCAGCAGTGAAGTCCCAGGGGGAACTGGAAACACCATATATTTT.

CDR3 DNA sequence: TGTGCCAGCAGTTACAGTCGGCGTACGAACACCGGGGAGCTGTTTTTT. The encoded protein is CASSYSRRTNTGELFF. The V and J genes are TRBV6-5 and TRBJ2-2; D unclear. Trimming cost V 2 bases and J 0 bases, with 10 bases left between them. The CDR3 runs to 16 residues. Germline values: CDR1 MNHEY, CDR2 SVGAGI.

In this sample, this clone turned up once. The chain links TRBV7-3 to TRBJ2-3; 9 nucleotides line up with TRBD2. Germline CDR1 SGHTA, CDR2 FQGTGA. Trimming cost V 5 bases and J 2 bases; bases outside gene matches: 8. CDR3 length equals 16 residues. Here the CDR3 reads CASSPRTSGLTDTQYF. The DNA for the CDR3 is TGTGCCAGCAGCCCCCGAACTAGCGGGCTCACAGATACGCAGTATTTT.

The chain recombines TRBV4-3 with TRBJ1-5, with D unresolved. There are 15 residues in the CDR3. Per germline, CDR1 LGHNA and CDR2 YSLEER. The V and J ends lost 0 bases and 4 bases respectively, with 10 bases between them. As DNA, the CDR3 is TGCGCCAGCAGCCAAGATCGAACGGGGAATCAGCCCCAGCATTTT. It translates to CASSQDRTGNQPQHF.

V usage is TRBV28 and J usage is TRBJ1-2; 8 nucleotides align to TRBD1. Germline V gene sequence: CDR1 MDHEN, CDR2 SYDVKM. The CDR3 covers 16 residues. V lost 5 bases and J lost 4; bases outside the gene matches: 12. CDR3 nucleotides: TGTGCCAGCAGTGGAGGGACAGGCCTTTTTTCCTATGGCTACACCTTC. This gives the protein CASSGGTGLFSYGYTF.

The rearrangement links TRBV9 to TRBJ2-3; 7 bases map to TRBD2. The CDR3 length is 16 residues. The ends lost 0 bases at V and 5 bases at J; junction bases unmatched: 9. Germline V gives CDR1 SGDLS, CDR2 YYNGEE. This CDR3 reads CASSVDPAGSLDTQYF. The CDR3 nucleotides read TGTGCCAGCAGCGTAGATCCAGCGGGAAGCCTAGATACGCAGTATTTT.

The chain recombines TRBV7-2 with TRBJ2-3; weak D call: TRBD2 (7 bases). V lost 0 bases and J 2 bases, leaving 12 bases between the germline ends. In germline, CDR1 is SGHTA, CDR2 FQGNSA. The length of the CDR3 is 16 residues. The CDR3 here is CASSLAGGGATDTQYF. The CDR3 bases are TGTGCCAGCAGCTTAGCCGGAGGGGGGGCCACAGATACGCAGTATTTT.

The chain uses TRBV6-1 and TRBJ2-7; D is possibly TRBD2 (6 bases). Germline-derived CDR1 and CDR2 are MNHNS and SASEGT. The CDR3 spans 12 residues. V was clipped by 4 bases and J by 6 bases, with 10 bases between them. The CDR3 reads CASSAKGGEQYF. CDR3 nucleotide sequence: TGTGCCAGCAGTGCTAAGGGAGGCGAGCAGTACTTC.

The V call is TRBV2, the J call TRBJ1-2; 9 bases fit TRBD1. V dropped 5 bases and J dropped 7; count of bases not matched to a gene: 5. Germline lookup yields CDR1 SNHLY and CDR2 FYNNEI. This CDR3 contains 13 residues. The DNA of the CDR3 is TGTGCCAGCAGTCCCCGGGACAGGGCTGGCTACACCTTC. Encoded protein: CASSPRDRAGYTF.

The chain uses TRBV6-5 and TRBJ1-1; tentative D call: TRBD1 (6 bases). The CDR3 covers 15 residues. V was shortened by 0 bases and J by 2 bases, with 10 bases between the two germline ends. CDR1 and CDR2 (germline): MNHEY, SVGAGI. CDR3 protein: CASSYSTGRNTEAFF. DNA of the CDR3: TGTGCCAGCAGTTACTCGACAGGCCGAAACACTGAAGCTTTCTTT.

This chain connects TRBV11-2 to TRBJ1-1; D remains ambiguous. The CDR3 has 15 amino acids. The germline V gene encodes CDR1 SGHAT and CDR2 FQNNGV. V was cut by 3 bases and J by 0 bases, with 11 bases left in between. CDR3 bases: TGTGCCAGCAGCTTGATGGGCGGGTTGAACACTGAAGCTTTCTTT. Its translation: CASSLMGGLNTEAFF.

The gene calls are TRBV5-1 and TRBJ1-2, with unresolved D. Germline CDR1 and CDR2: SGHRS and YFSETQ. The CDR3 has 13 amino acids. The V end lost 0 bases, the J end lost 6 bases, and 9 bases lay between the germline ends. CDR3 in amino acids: CASSLAEWDGYTF. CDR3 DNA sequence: TGCGCCAGCAGCTTGGCCGAGTGGGATGGCTACACCTTC.

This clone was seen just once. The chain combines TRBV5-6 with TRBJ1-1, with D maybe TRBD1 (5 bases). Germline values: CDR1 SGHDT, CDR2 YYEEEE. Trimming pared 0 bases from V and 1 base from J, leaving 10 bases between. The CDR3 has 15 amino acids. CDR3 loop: CASSLADRENTEAFF. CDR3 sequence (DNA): TGTGCCAGCAGCTTGGCAGACAGAGAGAACACTGAAGCTTTCTTT.

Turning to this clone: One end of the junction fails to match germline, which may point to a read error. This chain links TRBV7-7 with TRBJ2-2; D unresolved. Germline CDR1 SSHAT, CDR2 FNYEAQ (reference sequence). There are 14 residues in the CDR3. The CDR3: CASSLNGNTGELFF. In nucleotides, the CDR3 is TGTGCTAGCAGCTTAAATGGGAACACCGGGGAGCTGTTTTTT. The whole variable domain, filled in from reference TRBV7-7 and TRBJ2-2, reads GAGVSQSPRYKVTKRGQDVTLRCDPISSHATLYWYQQALGQGPEFLTYFNYEAQPDKSGLPSDRFSAERPEGSISTLTIQRTEQRDSAMYRCASSLNGNTGELFFGEGSRLTVL.

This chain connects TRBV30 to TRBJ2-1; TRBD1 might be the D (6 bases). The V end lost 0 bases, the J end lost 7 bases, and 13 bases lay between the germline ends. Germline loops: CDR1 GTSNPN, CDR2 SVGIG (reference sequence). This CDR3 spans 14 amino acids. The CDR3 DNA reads TGTGCCTGGAGTGTACGGGGCAGGGGAAATGAGCAGTTCTTC. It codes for CAWSVRGRGNEQFF.

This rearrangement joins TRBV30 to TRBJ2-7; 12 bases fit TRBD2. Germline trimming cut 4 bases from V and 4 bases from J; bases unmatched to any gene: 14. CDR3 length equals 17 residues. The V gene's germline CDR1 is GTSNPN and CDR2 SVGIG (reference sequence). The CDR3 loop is CAWKQTIGLAGLYEQYF. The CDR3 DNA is TGTGCCTGGAAGCAAACAATTGGACTAGCGGGATTATACGAGCAGTACTTC.

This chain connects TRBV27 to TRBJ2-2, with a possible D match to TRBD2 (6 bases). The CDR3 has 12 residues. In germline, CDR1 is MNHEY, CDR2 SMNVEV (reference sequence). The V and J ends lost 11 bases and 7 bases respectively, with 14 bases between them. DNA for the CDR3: TGTGCCTCCTGGAGGGGTATCGGGGAGCTGTTTTTT. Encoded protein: CASWRGIGELFF.

CDR3 in DNA: TGTGCCAGCAGCGTGACAGCGATCACCTACGAGCAGTACTTC. Amino acid sequence: CASSVTAITYEQYF. This chain uses TRBV9 with TRBJ2-7; a weak D match, TRBD1 (5 bases). Deletions cut 2 bases from V and 2 bases from J, with 11 bases between. CDR3 size: 14 residues. Germline CDR1 reads SGDLS; CDR2 reads YYNGEE.

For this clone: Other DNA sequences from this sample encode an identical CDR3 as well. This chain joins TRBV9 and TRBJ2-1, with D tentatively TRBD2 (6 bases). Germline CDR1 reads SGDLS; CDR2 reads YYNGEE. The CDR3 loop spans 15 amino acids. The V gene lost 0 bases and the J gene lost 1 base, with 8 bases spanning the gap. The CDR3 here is CASSVAGGSYNEQFF. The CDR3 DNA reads TGTGCCAGCAGCGTAGCTGGAGGGTCCTACAATGAGCAGTTCTTC.

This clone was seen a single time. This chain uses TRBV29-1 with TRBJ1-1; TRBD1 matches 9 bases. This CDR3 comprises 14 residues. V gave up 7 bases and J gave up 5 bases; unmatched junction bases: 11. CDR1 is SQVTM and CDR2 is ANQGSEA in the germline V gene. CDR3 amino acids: CSAQYDRGGTEAFF. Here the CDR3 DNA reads TGCAGCGCGCAGTACGACAGGGGGGGGACTGAAGCTTTCTTT.

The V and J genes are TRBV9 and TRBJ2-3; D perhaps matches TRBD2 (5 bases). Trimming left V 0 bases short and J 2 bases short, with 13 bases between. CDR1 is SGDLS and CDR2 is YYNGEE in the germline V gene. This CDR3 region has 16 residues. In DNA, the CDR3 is TGTGCCAGCAGCGTAGGAGCTAGCCCCACCACAGATACGCAGTATTTT. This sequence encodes CASSVGASPTTDTQYF. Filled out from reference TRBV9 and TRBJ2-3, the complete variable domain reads DSGVTQTPKHLITATGQRVTLRCSPRSGDLSVYWYQQSLDQGLQFLIQYYNGEERAKGNILERFSAQQFPDLHSELNLSSLELGDSALYFCASSVGASPTTDTQYFGPGTRLTVL.

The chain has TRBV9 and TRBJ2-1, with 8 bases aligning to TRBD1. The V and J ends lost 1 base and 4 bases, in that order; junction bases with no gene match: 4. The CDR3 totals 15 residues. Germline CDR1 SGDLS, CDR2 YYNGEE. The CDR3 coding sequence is TGTGCCAGCAGCGTATTAGGACAGGGATACAATGAGCAGTTCTTC. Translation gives CASSVLGQGYNEQFF. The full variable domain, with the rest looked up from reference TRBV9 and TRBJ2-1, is DSGVTQTPKHLITATGQRVTLRCSPRSGDLSVYWYQQSLDQGLQFLIQYYNGEERAKGNILERFSAQQFPDLHSELNLSSLELGDSALYFCASSVLGQGYNEQFFGPGTRLTVL.

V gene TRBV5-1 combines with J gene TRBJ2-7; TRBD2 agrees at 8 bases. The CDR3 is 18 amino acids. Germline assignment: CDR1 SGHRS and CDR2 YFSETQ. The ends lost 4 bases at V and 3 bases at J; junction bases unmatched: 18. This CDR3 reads CASSRGLVMITDYYEQYF. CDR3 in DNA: TGCGCCAGCAGCAGGGGACTAGTGATGATCACGGATTACTACGAGCAGTACTTC.

The CDR3 reads CASSESVNSPLHF. The CDR3 nucleotides are TGCGCCAGCAGTGAGTCTGTTAATTCACCCCTCCACTTT. V gene TRBV10-2 combines with J gene TRBJ1-6, with no clear D. V was clipped by 0 bases and J by 6 bases, with 3 bases between them. Germline V CDR1 and CDR2: WSHSY, SAAADI. The CDR3 length is 13 residues.

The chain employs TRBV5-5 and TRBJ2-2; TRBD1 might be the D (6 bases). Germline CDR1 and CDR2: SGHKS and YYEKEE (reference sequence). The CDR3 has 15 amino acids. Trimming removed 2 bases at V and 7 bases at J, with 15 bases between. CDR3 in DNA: TGTGCCAGCAGCTTTGACACAGGGTACGGCGGGGAGCTGTTTTTT. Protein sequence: CASSFDTGYGGELFF.

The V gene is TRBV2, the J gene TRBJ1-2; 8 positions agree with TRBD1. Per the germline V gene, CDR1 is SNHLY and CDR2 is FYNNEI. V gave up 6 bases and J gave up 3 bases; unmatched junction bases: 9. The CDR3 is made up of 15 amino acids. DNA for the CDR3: TGTGCCAGCAGATCGGACAGGGTGCTGGACTATGGCTACACCTTC. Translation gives CASRSDRVLDYGYTF.